The 32 T cell receptor beta chains below were found in one sample sequenced in a study of OX40 agonist ivuxolimab in advanced cancers. The data were produced by immunoSEQ multiplex PCR, yet TCRdb's version contains in-frame clones alone and is incomplete. The data hold around 50,000 clones, with roughly nine tenths observed a single time. The specimen comprised CD4+ or CD8+ T cells sorted from blood, sampled in a trial of the OX40 agonist ivuxolimab. Receptor source: an adult with an advanced solid tumor such as melanoma, head and neck, liver or kidney cancer.

The genes are TRBV10-1 and TRBJ2-1; 10 bases map to TRBD2. Germline V gene data show CDR1 as WNHNN and CDR2 as SYGVQD (reference sequence). J was trimmed by 10 bases and V by 0 bases; bases with no gene match: 9. CDR3 length: 16 residues. As DNA, the CDR3 is TGCGCCAGCAGTGAGTCGTCCCTAGCGGGAGTAAGGGAGCAGTTCTTC. Amino acid sequence: CASSESSLAGVREQFF.

Here the CDR3 reads CASSVGQATNEKLFF. The CDR3 DNA is TGTGCCAGCAGTGTTGGGCAGGCAACTAATGAAAAACTGTTTTTT. The chain recombines TRBV2 with TRBJ1-4; no definite D call. V lost 4 bases, J lost 0 bases, and 9 bases lay in between. The CDR3 runs 15 residues. The germline gives CDR1 SNHLY, CDR2 FYNNEI.

The chain employs TRBV29-1 and TRBJ1-1, with D possibly TRBD1 on 6 matching bases. V dropped 8 bases and J dropped 8 bases, with 21 bases sitting between them. The length of the CDR3 is 13 residues. Per the germline V gene, CDR1 is SQVTM and CDR2 is ANQGSEA. The CDR3 spells CSWTANSASEAFF. The CDR3 DNA sequence: TGCAGCTGGACAGCGAACAGTGCCTCCGAAGCTTTCTTT.

The V call is TRBV10-3, the J call TRBJ1-1, with D possibly TRBD1 on 5 matching bases. From germline, CDR1 is ENHRY and CDR2 SYGVKD. The ends were cut back, 3 bases at V and 3 bases at J, with 11 bases in the middle. The CDR3 runs to 14 residues. The CDR3 is CAISDLGGYTEAFF. The CDR3 DNA reads as TGTGCCATCAGTGACCTGGGGGGGTACACTGAAGCTTTCTTT.

CDR3 sequence reads: CATSSDTYGYTF. The CDR3, as DNA: TGTGCCACCAGCAGTGACACCTATGGCTACACCTTC. The J gene is TRBJ1-2, the V gene TRBV15; D ambiguous. The CDR3 sequence is 12 residues long. Trimming stripped 3 bases from V and 4 bases from J, with 6 bases between. Looked up from germline, CDR1 is LNHNV and CDR2 is YYDKDF (reference sequence).

The chain carries TRBV6-5 and TRBJ2-1; tentative D call: TRBD2 (6 bases). The CDR3 extends over 13 amino acids. Germline V CDR1 and CDR2: MNHEY, SVGAGI. V lost 7 bases and J lost 7, with 14 bases in between. CDR3 sequence: CASTRGSLNEQFF. The CDR3 DNA sequence: TGTGCCAGCACCCGGGGGAGCTTAAATGAGCAGTTCTTC.

CDR3 DNA sequence: TGCGCCAGCAGCTTGTTCGGGAGCCCCACCAACGGGGAGCTGTTTTTT. Residues: CASSLFGSPTNGELFF. The chain uses TRBV5-1 and TRBJ2-2, with D possibly being TRBD2 (6 bases). The ends were cut back, 1 base at V and 7 bases at J, with 17 bases in the middle. The length of the CDR3 is 16 residues. CDR1 and CDR2 (germline): SGHRS, YFSETQ.

The chain joins TRBV18 to TRBJ2-1; D may be TRBD1 or TRBD2 (7 bases each). The CDR3 totals 15 residues. Germline CDR1 is KGHSH and CDR2 is LQKENI. V gave up 4 bases and J gave up 7 bases, with 17 bases separating them. CDR3 in DNA: TGTGCCAGCTCACAACCCGGGGAGGGGGCGAATGAGCAGTTCTTC. Translating it yields CASSQPGEGANEQFF.

The V gene is TRBV28, the J gene TRBJ1-3; D call uncertain. V was pared by 3 bases and J by 2 bases, with 8 bases between. The CDR3 is made up of 14 amino acids. CDR1 is MDHEN and CDR2 is SYDVKM in the germline V gene. The CDR3 sequence: CASSLRQTGNTIYF. In nucleotides, the CDR3 is TGTGCCAGCAGTTTGCGGCAGACTGGAAACACCATATATTTT.

This clone was seen only once. This chain joins TRBV2 and TRBJ2-5, with a weak D call TRBD1 (5 bases). V was trimmed by 2 bases and J by 4 bases, leaving 14 bases between them. Germline V CDR1 and CDR2: SNHLY, FYNNEI. The CDR3 consists of 15 residues. CDR3 sequence reads: CASSESRARGETQYF. CDR3 DNA sequence: TGTGCCAGCAGTGAAAGCAGGGCTAGGGGAGAGACCCAGTACTTC.

The DNA of the CDR3 is TGCGCCAGCAGTCCGTTCAGGGGTAATTCACCCCTCCACTTT. The encoded protein is CASSPFRGNSPLHF. V usage is TRBV5-1 and J usage is TRBJ1-6; D might be TRBD1 (6 bases). Germline CDR1 SGHRS, CDR2 YFSETQ. The CDR3 runs to 14 residues. V was shortened by 5 bases and J by 6 bases, with 12 bases between the two germline ends.

V gene TRBV7-9 combines with J gene TRBJ1-5; D is unclear. V lost 0 bases, J lost 3 bases, and 6 bases lay in between. CDR1 is SEHNR, CDR2 FQNEAQ, per germline (reference sequence). CDR3 length: 14 residues. CDR3 amino acids: CASSLAGLNQPQHF. The CDR3 nucleotides are TGTGCCAGCAGCTTAGCAGGGCTCAATCAGCCCCAGCATTTT.

The CDR3 bases are TGCGCCAGTCGGACAGAACCGAATCAGCCCCAGCATTTT. This codes for CASRTEPNQPQHF. This chain uses TRBV5-1 with TRBJ1-5; TRBD1 is a possible D gene (6 bases). This CDR3 is built from 13 residues. Germline loops: CDR1 SGHRS, CDR2 YFSETQ. V gave up 8 bases and J gave up 4 bases, with 13 bases separating them.

V is TRBV19 and J is TRBJ2-2; TRBD1 might be the D (5 bases). Trimming took 3 bases from V and 5 from J, leaving 7 bases between them. The CDR3 spans 13 residues. Germline V gene sequence: CDR1 LNHDA, CDR2 SQIVND (reference sequence). The CDR3 DNA is TGTGCCAGTAGTATGAGGACAACCGGGGAGCTGTTTTTT. Protein: CASSMRTTGELFF.

This clone has a handful of counts. For the CDR3, the DNA is TGTGCCAGCTCTCCTACCGACAAGCCTAGCAATCAGCCCCAGCATTTT. It yields the protein CASSPTDKPSNQPQHF. The rearrangement joins TRBV18 to TRBJ1-5; D unresolved. Germline V gene data show CDR1 as KGHSH and CDR2 as LQKENI. V lost 6 bases and J 0 bases, leaving 15 bases between the germline ends. The CDR3 covers 16 residues.

The V call is TRBV18, the J call TRBJ1-2; D call uncertain. There are 13 residues in the CDR3. Germline lookup yields CDR1 KGHSH and CDR2 LQKENI. V lost 2 bases and J 3 bases, leaving 7 bases between the germline ends. The CDR3 region has the DNA TGTGCCAGCTCACCATCCCAGTACTATGGCTACACCTTC. Residues: CASSPSQYYGYTF.

This chain links TRBV10-3 with TRBJ1-1; D gene uncertain. The CDR3 covers 15 residues. Per germline, CDR1 ENHRY and CDR2 SYGVKD. Trimming removed 4 bases at V and 3 bases at J, with 15 bases between. In nucleotides, the CDR3 is TGTGCCATCAGTGGCTTGGGAGGGAGCGACACTGAAGCTTTCTTT. Protein sequence: CAISGLGGSDTEAFF.

This chain uses TRBV5-1 with TRBJ1-1; D may be TRBD1 (5 bases). V dropped 2 bases and J dropped 4 bases, with 18 bases sitting between them. The CDR3 has 16 residues. In germline, CDR1 is SGHRS, CDR2 YFSETQ. CDR3 loop: CASSFMHMGRATEAFF. Written as DNA, the CDR3 is TGCGCCAGCAGCTTTATGCATATGGGGCGGGCCACTGAAGCTTTCTTT.

The CDR3 nucleotides are TGCAGCGTTCTCGGACTAGTAGGAGAGACCCAGTACTTC. This gives the protein CSVLGLVGETQYF. The V gene is TRBV29-1, the J gene TRBJ2-5; 7 bases fit TRBD2. V was pared by 5 bases and J by 4 bases, with 7 bases of the junction left unmatched. The V gene's germline CDR1 is SQVTM and CDR2 ANQGSEA. The CDR3 has 13 residues.

For the CDR3, the DNA is TGTGCCAGCAGTGCCGGGGGGGATATGAACACTGAAGCTTTCTTT. This sequence encodes CASSAGGDMNTEAFF. The chain couples TRBV25-1 to TRBJ1-1; the D gene is possibly TRBD1 (5 bases). This CDR3 region has 15 residues. CDR1 MGHDK and CDR2 SYGVNS come from the germline V gene. V was pared by 4 bases and J by 0 bases, with 12 bases between.

V gene TRBV5-1 combines with J gene TRBJ1-3; weak D call: TRBD1 (6 bases). Germline V CDR1 and CDR2: SGHRS, YFSETQ. The CDR3 loop spans 15 amino acids. Trimming pared 1 base from V and 4 bases from J, leaving 12 bases between. This CDR3 is CASSLTGYGGNTIYF. CDR3 bases: TGCGCCAGCAGCTTGACAGGGTATGGAGGAAACACCATATATTTT. Full variable domain (rest looked up from reference TRBV5-1 and TRBJ1-3): KAGVTQTPRYLIKTRGQQVTLSCSPISGHRSVSWYQQTPGQGLQFLFEYFSETQRNKGNFPGRFSGRQFSNSRSEMNVSTLELGDSALYLCASSLTGYGGNTIYFGEGSWLTVV.

V is TRBV28 and J is TRBJ2-7, with D tentatively TRBD1 or TRBD2 (5 bases each). V was trimmed by 2 bases and J by 2 bases, leaving 16 bases between them. CDR1 is MDHEN and CDR2 is SYDVKM in the germline V gene. The CDR3 contains 16 residues. The CDR3 nucleotides are TGTGCCAGCAGTTTACATGGGACGGCCTTCCCCTACGAGCAGTACTTC. Its translation: CASSLHGTAFPYEQYF.

The table lists this clone with a count of one. This CDR3 reads CASSLLAGGSETQYF. The CDR3 DNA is TGTGCCAGCAGTTTACTAGCGGGGGGATCGGAGACCCAGTACTTC. V is TRBV27 and J is TRBJ2-5, with TRBD2 identical over 11 bases. Germline trimming cut 2 bases from V and 5 bases from J; bases unmatched to any gene: 4. Per the germline V gene, CDR1 is MNHEY and CDR2 is SMNVEV (reference sequence). This CDR3 spans 15 amino acids.

This chain links TRBV5-1 with TRBJ2-1; weak D call: TRBD1 (6 bases). V shed 5 bases and J shed 9 bases, with 18 bases lying between them. CDR3 length equals 14 residues. CDR1 is SGHRS, CDR2 YFSETQ, per germline. CDR3 region: CASSVGTNLGEQFF. The CDR3 DNA reads as TGCGCCAGCAGTGTCGGGACAAATTTGGGTGAGCAGTTCTTC.

The V gene is TRBV28, the J gene TRBJ2-1; TRBD1 or TRBD2 may be the D gene (5 bases each). The CDR3 contains 14 residues. V was shortened by 7 bases and J by 0 bases, with 10 bases between the two germline ends. Per germline, CDR1 MDHEN and CDR2 SYDVKM. The CDR3 DNA reads as TGTGCCAGCATCCGGGACGGCTCCTACAATGAGCAGTTCTTC. This encodes CASIRDGSYNEQFF.

The count of this clone is one. This CDR3 reads CASSRGQDPTSNYGYTF. The CDR3 nucleotides are TGTGCCAGTAGTCGAGGACAGGATCCGACGTCTAACTATGGCTACACCTTC. The chain combines TRBV19 with TRBJ1-2; 7 bases fit TRBD1. Germline CDR1 is LNHDA and CDR2 is SQIVND (reference sequence). This CDR3 is built from 17 residues. Losses at the gene ends were 5 bases for V and 0 bases for J; bases not matched to a gene: 12.

The rearrangement uses TRBV2 and TRBJ1-2, with D unresolved. The CDR3 consists of 12 residues. CDR1 is SNHLY, CDR2 FYNNEI, per germline. Trimming took 4 bases from V and 6 from J, leaving 9 bases between them. The CDR3 is CASSVSGDGYTF. The CDR3 nucleotides are TGTGCCAGCAGTGTTTCTGGGGATGGCTACACCTTC.

The rearrangement joins TRBV27 to TRBJ2-7; D might be TRBD2 (5 bases). The V gene's germline CDR1 is MNHEY and CDR2 SMNVEV (reference sequence). V lost 3 bases, J lost 6 bases, and 21 bases lay in between. The CDR3 extends over 16 amino acids. The CDR3 sequence: CASSLAGPPYAIEQYF. The CDR3 bases are TGTGCCAGCAGTTTGGCGGGCCCCCCCTACGCAATCGAGCAGTACTTC.

This clone was recorded a few times. The rearrangement uses TRBV9 and TRBJ1-4, with 7 positions matching TRBD1. Germline-derived CDR1 and CDR2 are SGDLS and YYNGEE. The V segment lost 3 bases and the J segment 8 bases; nucleotides outside the gene matches: 7. The CDR3 length is 14 residues. This CDR3 reads CASSASADREKLFF. The CDR3, as DNA: TGTGCCAGCAGCGCAAGTGCGGACAGGGAAAAACTGTTTTTT.

The CDR3 DNA follows: TGTGCCAGCAGTCTCCGGACCCGTCAAGAGACCCAGTACTTC. Translated: CASSLRTRQETQYF. This chain joins TRBV28 and TRBJ2-5; no definite D call. The CDR3 extends over 14 amino acids. Per the germline V gene, CDR1 is MDHEN and CDR2 is SYDVKM. Trimming took 5 bases from V and 2 from J, leaving 12 bases between them.

As DNA, the CDR3 is TGCGCCAGCAGTCAAAGACTAGCGGGTGAACGCGAGCAGTACTTC. As protein: CASSQRLAGEREQYF. The chain links TRBV10-2 to TRBJ2-7; 10 nucleotides agree with TRBD2. Germline V gives CDR1 WSHSY, CDR2 SAAADI. CDR3 length: 15 residues. J gave up 6 bases and V 5 bases, and 10 bases lay outside the gene matches.

This chain connects TRBV28 to TRBJ1-6; maybe TRBD1 (5 bases). V lost 3 bases and J lost 8, with 14 bases in between. The germline V gene has CDR1 MDHEN and CDR2 SYDVKM. The CDR3 spans 15 residues. In nucleotides, the CDR3 is TGTGCCAGCAGTTTGGGGGGGGTAGTGGATTCACCCCTCCACTTT. The encoded protein is CASSLGGVVDSPLHF.